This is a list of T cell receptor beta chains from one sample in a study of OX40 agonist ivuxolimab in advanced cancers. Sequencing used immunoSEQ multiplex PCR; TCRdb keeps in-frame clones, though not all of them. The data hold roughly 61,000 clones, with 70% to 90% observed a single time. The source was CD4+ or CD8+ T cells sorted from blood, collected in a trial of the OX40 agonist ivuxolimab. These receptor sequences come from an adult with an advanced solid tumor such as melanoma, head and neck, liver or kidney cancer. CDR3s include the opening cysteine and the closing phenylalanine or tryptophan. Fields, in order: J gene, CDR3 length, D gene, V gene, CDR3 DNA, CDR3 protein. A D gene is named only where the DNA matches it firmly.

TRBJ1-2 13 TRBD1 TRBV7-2 TGTGCCAGCAGCCTACGGACAGGGGAAGGCTACACCTTC CASSLRTGEGYTF
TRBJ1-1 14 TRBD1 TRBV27 TGTGCCAGCAGTCTAGGGGGCCCGTACACTGAAGCTTTCTTT CASSLGGPYTEAFF
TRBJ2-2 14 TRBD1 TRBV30 TGTGCCTGGAAGAGGGGGCCGGACACCGGGGAGCTGTTTTTT CAWKRGPDTGELFF
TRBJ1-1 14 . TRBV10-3 TGTGCCATCAGTGAGTCTGGGGGGGTCACTGAAGCTTTCTTT CAISESGGVTEAFF
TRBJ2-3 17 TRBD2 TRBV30 TGTGCCTGGAGCCTAGGGACTAGCGGAATAGCCACAGATACGCAGTATTTT CAWSLGTSGIATDTQYF
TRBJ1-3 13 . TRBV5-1 TGCGCCAGCAGCTTGGGGTATGGAAACACCATATATTTT CASSLGYGNTIYF
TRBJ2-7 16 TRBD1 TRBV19 TGTGCCAGTAGTTCGAGTCGGACAGGGGAAAGATACGAGCAGTACTTC CASSSSRTGERYEQYF
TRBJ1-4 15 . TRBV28 TGTGCCAGCAGTTTATTCAGGGGCGCTAATGAAAAACTGTTTTTT CASSLFRGANEKLFF
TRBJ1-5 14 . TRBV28 TGTGCCAGCAGTTTGACCAATAGCAATCAGCCCCAGCATTTT CASSLTNSNQPQHF
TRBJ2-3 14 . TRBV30 TGTGCATGGAGGATTAGGGCAGCCACAGATACGCAGTATTTT CAWRIRAATDTQYF
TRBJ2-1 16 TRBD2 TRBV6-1 TGTGCCAGCAGTGAAGCTCTAGCGGGGGCCTACAATGAGCAGTTCTTC CASSEALAGAYNEQFF
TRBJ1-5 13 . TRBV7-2 TGTGCCAGCAGCTTAGAGGTCAATCAGCCCCAGCATTTT CASSLEVNQPQHF
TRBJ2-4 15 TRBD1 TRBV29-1 TGCAGCGTTGAAGATGGACAGGGGACCCAAAACATTCAGTACTTC CSVEDGQGTQNIQYF
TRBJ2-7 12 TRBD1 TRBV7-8 TGTGCCATACAGGGGGCGGCCTACGAGCAGTACTTC CAIQGAAYEQYF
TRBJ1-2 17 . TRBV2 TGTGCCAGCAGTGAAGCGCTTTATAGACAGGCGGACTATGGCTACACCTTC CASSEALYRQADYGYTF
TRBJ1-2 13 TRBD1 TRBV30 TGTGCCTGGAGTGGCCACAGGGGGTACGGCTACACCTTC CAWSGHRGYGYTF
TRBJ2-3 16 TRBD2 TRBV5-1 TGCGCCAGCAGCCCTGAGGGACTAGCGGGTCCAGATACGCAGTATTTT CASSPEGLAGPDTQYF